The text below deals with one T cell receptor beta chain. As yet, its antigen is unknown. Deletions cut 4 bases from V and 14 bases from J, with 19 bases between. Per germline, CDR1 LGHDT and CDR2 YNNKEL (reference sequence). The CDR3 has 13 amino acids. TCRdb independently ran MiXCR on the 5' RACE reads; one entry per CDR3 protein. The sample has about 360,000 distinct CDR3 sequences, around an eighth seen once. This record belongs to a study of T-cell memory formation after mild COVID-19. General study points: Memory from before infection featured some responding clones, which suggests cross-reactive memory joined. Clones that contracted from day 15 to 85 were balanced CD4/CD8, while later expanders leaned CD4+.

Sequencing input: PBMCs or a T cell subset sorted from them (not recorded which). V and J are TRBV3-1 and TRBJ2-3; D is perhaps TRBD2 (5 bases). The sequence was collected from a man younger than 30 who had mild COVID-19 (a few samples of this study predate the infection). Cell type and time point are not known. CDR3: CASSRTGIPGRYF. In DNA, the CDR3 is TGTGCCAGCAGCCGAACCGGGATCCCAGGCCGGTATTTT.